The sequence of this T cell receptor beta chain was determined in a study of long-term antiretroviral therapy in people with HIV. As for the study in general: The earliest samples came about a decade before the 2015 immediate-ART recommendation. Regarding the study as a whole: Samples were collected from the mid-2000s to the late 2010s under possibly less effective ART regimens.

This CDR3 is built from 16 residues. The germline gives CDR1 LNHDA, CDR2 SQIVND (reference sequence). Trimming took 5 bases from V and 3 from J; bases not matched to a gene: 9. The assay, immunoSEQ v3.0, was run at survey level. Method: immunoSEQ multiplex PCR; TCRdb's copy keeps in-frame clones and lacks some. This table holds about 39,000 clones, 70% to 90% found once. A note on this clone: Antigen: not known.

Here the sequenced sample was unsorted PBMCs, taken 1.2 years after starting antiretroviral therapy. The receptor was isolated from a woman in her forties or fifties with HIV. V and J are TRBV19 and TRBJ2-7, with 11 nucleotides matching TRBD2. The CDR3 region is CASSPLWGTSGYEQYF. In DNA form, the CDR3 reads TGTGCCAGTAGTCCCCTTTGGGGGACTAGCGGCTACGAGCAGTACTTC. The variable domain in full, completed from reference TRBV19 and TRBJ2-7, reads DGGITQSPKYLFRKEGQNVTLSCEQNLNHDAMYWYRQDPGQGLRLIYYSQIVNDFQKGDIAEGYSVSREKKESFPLTVTSAQKNPTAFYLCASSPLWGTSGYEQYFGPGTRLTVT.